Listed below are T cell receptor beta chains from one sample, sequenced in a study of blood T cell repertoires in COVID-19. TCRdb keeps only in-frame clones here, not all; method: immunoSEQ multiplex PCR. The table lists under 300,000 clones, about 80% of them singletons. The specimen sequenced was PBMCs or T cells enriched from blood (not recorded which). These receptors came from a man in his forties who had recovered from COVID-19. CDR3s include the opening cysteine and the closing phenylalanine or tryptophan. A D gene is named only where the DNA matches it firmly. For some rows the clone size is stated as once, few or many, or as a class when expanded; others skip it.

cdr3_length j_call v_call clone_size d_call cdr3_nt cdr3_aa
15 TRBJ2-1 TRBV14 once . TGTGCCAGCAGCCTTACTAGGGCGGGGTCGTACGAGCAGTTCTTC CASSLTRAGSYEQFF
11 TRBJ2-7 TRBV20-1 . TRBD1 TGCAGTGCGAGACAGGGGTACGAGCAGTACTTC CSARQGYEQYF
13 TRBJ2-1 TRBV27 . . TGTGCCAGCAGTCCCCTACTAGAATGTGAGCAGTTCTTC CASSPLLECEQFF
13 TRBJ2-5 TRBV28 . TRBD1 TGTGCCAGCAGGCTGACAGGGGAGGAGACCCAGTACTTC CASRLTGEETQYF
14 TRBJ2-7 TRBV7-9 . . TGTGCCAGCAGCTTAGCGGCCACAAACGGAGGGATTATCTTC CASSLAATNGGIIF
12 TRBJ2-7 TRBV7-2 once . TGTGCCAGCAGCACCGCGGCCTACGAGCAGTACTTC CASSTAAYEQYF
11 TRBJ1-4 TRBV30 . . TGTGCCTGGAGTGGCACAGAAAAACTGTTTTTT CAWSGTEKLFF
14 TRBJ1-4 TRBV28 . TRBD1 TGTGCCAGTGTGACAGGGGGTTCTTCCGGGAAACTGTTTTTT CASVTGGSSGKLFF
15 TRBJ2-3 TRBV4-2 many . TGTGCCAGCAGCCAAGCACGAGGCTCCGGGGATACGCAGTATTTT CASSQARGSGDTQYF
15 TRBJ1-3 TRBV28 . TRBD1 TGTGCCAGCAGTTTATCAGGGGGCTTGGGGAACACCATATATTTT CASSLSGGLGNTIYF
14 TRBJ2-2 TRBV4-2 . . TGTGCCAGCAGCCAGGATCCAGGGACCGGGGAGCTGTTTTTT CASSQDPGTGELFF
15 TRBJ2-3 TRBV7-2 once . TGTGCCAGCAGCTTAGGGTGGCCCAGACAAGATACGCAGTATTTT CASSLGWPRQDTQYF
13 TRBJ2-1 TRBV18 . . TGTGCCAGCTCACCACTTGCGGGGACCGAGCAGTTCTTC CASSPLAGTEQFF
17 TRBJ2-5 TRBV4-2 . TRBD2 TGTGCCAGCAGCCAAGATCTTATAGCGGGAGGCCAAGAGACCCAGTACTTC CASSQDLIAGGQETQYF
14 TRBJ2-3 TRBV28 . . TGTGCCAGCAGTATACCCGGGACTCAAGATACGCAGTATTTT CASSIPGTQDTQYF
15 TRBJ1-2 TRBV4-1 . . TGCGCCAGCAGCCAAACTCAGGGGTTTAACTATGGCTACACCTTC CASSQTQGFNYGYTF
14 TRBJ1-5 TRBV28 many . TGTGCCAGCAGTTTGTCGGGTAGCAATCAGCCCCAGCATTTT CASSLSGSNQPQHF
16 TRBJ2-7 TRBV5-3 . TRBD1 TGTGCCAGAAGCTTGCGGGACAGAGACTTACTATACGAGCAGTACTTC CARSLRDRDLLYEQYF
14 TRBJ1-2 TRBV5-1 . TRBD1 TGCGCCAGCAGCTCCTTCCAGGGGGCGCACGGCTACACCTTC CASSSFQGAHGYTF
13 TRBJ2-1 TRBV28 . . TGTGCCACCACAGGCCGGGCACCAAATGAGCAGTTCTTC CATTGRAPNEQFF
14 TRBJ1-1 TRBV14 . . TGTGCCAGCAGCCAATCCATTCAGTACACTGAAGCTTTCTTT CASSQSIQYTEAFF
14 TRBJ2-7 TRBV15 . . TGTGCCACCAGCAGGCAGGGGGGCTCAGGGGAGCAGTACTTC CATSRQGGSGEQYF
11 TRBJ1-4 TRBV30 . TRBD1 TGTGCCTGGAAGGACAGGGAAAAACTGTTTTTT CAWKDREKLFF
19 TRBJ2-7 TRBV19 . TRBD2 TGTGCCAGTAGTATGTTAGAACTAGCGGGAGGGCCCCTCTCCTACGAGCAGTACTTC CASSMLELAGGPLSYEQYF
13 TRBJ1-6 TRBV12-3/TRBV12-4 . . TGTGCCAGCAGGGCCCCCTATAATTCACCCCTCCACTTT CASRAPYNSPLHF
13 TRBJ2-1 TRBV7-2 . . TGTGCCAGCAGCCGACTGGGACTGGATGAGCAGTTCTTC CASSRLGLDEQFF
13 TRBJ1-6 TRBV25-1 . TRBD1 TGTGCCAGCCGAGGGACAGGGAATTCACCCCTCCACTTT CASRGTGNSPLHF
15 TRBJ2-1 TRBV5-5 . TRBD1 TGTGCCAGCAGCGGAACGGGACAGGGATACAATGAGCAGTTCTTC CASSGTGQGYNEQFF
14 TRBJ2-7 TRBV29-1 . . TGCAGCGTCGTTACGGGAGAGGTACACTACGAGCAGTACTTC CSVVTGEVHYEQYF
15 TRBJ2-5 TRBV24-1 . . TGTGCCACCAGTGACCCTACAGTCATCCAAGAGACCCAGTACTTC CATSDPTVIQETQYF
18 TRBJ2-5 TRBV5-4 . TRBD2 TGTGCCAGCAGCCCAAAAGCCCGTAGCGGGGGGTCGCAAGAGACCCAGTACTTC CASSPKARSGGSQETQYF
17 TRBJ1-5 TRBV1 . . TGCACCAGCACCAGTGGAGAGGGAGATTATAGCAATCAGCCCCAGCATTTT CTSTSGEGDYSNQPQHF
12 TRBJ1-2 TRBV6-5 . . TGTGCCAGCAGGGGGACAACGTATGGCTACACCTTC CASRGTTYGYTF
12 TRBJ1-6 TRBV3-1/TRBV3-2 . . TGTGCCAGCAGTCCTAATAATTCACCCCTCCACTTT CASSPNNSPLHF
15 TRBJ2-7 TRBV7-2 . TRBD1 TGTGCCAGCAGCCCCTCGACAGGGACCCCCTACGAGCAGTACTTC CASSPSTGTPYEQYF
12 TRBJ1-5 TRBV7-9 . . TGTGCCAGCGGGCAGGTTGATCAGCCCCAGCATTTT CASGQVDQPQHF
13 TRBJ1-1 TRBV6-9 . . TGTGCCAGCAGTTACTTTTCTAGGACTGAAGCTTTCTTT CASSYFSRTEAFF
13 TRBJ2-5 TRBV27 . . TGTGCCAGCAGTTTAATAGATGCAGAGACCCAGTACTTC CASSLIDAETQYF
14 TRBJ1-5 TRBV7-2 . . TGTGCCAGCAGCCCCGGGGTTAGCAATCAGCCCCAGCATTTT CASSPGVSNQPQHF
12 TRBJ1-1 TRBV28 few . TGTGCCAGCAGTTTTTTGGGCAGAGGGGCTTTCTTT CASSFLGRGAFF
15 TRBJ2-5 TRBV11-2 . TRBD1 TGTGCCAGCAGCTTCTCCTTGACAGGGCCAGAGACCCAGTACTTC CASSFSLTGPETQYF
17 TRBJ2-1 TRBV18 . TRBD2 TGTGCCAGCTCACCAAGGAGCGTAACTAGCGGGGGGAATGAGCAGTTCTTC CASSPRSVTSGGNEQFF
15 TRBJ1-2 TRBV7-9 few TRBD1 TGTGCCAGCAGCTTAGACAGGGGGGCTAACTATGGCTACACCTTC CASSLDRGANYGYTF
15 TRBJ1-2 TRBV19 once TRBD1 TGTGCCAGTAGTCCGGGGACAGGGGAGAACTATGGCTACACCTTC CASSPGTGENYGYTF
16 TRBJ2-1 TRBV19 . TRBD1 TGTGCCAGTAGTATGGGGGCCAGGGACAGGTCCAATGAGCAGTTCTTC CASSMGARDRSNEQFF
14 TRBJ1-2 TRBV19 . . TGTGCCAGTAGTACAGGGTGGGGTGACTATGGCTACACCTTC CASSTGWGDYGYTF
17 TRBJ2-2 TRBV7-7 . TRBD1 TGTGCCAGCACCCAGGTTGGGGGACAGGGGGCAACCGGGGAGCTGTTTTTT CASTQVGGQGATGELFF
14 TRBJ1-2 TRBV4-3 . . TGCGCCAGCAGCCAAGAAGGGGCGAAAGGAGGCTACACCTTC CASSQEGAKGGYTF
13 TRBJ2-5 TRBV6-4 . . TGTGCCATTCCATTCGGACTCGAAGAGACCCAGTACTTC CAIPFGLEETQYF
14 TRBJ2-7 TRBV19 . TRBD2 TGTGCCAGTTCACTAGCGGGAGGATCCTACGAGCAGTACTTC CASSLAGGSYEQYF
15 TRBJ2-2 TRBV6-4 many TRBD1 TGTGCCAGCAGTGATGGGACAGATGACACCGGGGAGCTGTTTTTT CASSDGTDDTGELFF
16 TRBJ2-1 TRBV27 . TRBD2 TGTGCCAGCAGTCGGACTAGCGGGGGGACGGTCAGGGAGCAGTTCTTC CASSRTSGGTVREQFF
16 TRBJ2-7 TRBV6-2/TRBV6-3 . . TGTGCCAGCAGTTACTCGTACAGGAGAGGCTCCTACGAGCAGTACTTC CASSYSYRRGSYEQYF
17 TRBJ2-7 TRBV4-1 . TRBD2 TGCGCCAGCAGCCAAGATGGGCTAGCGGGGGCCCCCTACGAGCAGTACTTC CASSQDGLAGAPYEQYF
16 TRBJ1-4 TRBV6-4 few TRBD1 TGTGCCAGCAGTGCCCCCCGGACAGGGGGCAATGAAAAACTGTTTTTT CASSAPRTGGNEKLFF